A single sample is the source of the 9 T cell receptor beta chains below, sequenced in a study of PD-1 blockade in classical Hodgkin lymphoma. The patients all showed relapse after autologous stem cell transplantation, while their brentuximab vedotin exposure varied. Purification of CD4+ T cells from thawed PBMCs was achieved by magnetic negative selection. Here immunoSEQ multiplex PCR was the method, and the copy in TCRdb shows in-frame clones only, minus some. The repertoire holds around 6,000 clones, with around four fifths as singletons. The specimen was CD4+ T cells from blood, collected at baseline. The receptors originated from a human donor with classical Hodgkin lymphoma.

This chain uses TRBV15 with TRBJ1-2; D is uncertain. Trimming pared 1 base from V and 4 bases from J, leaving 13 bases between. Germline V gives CDR1 LNHNV, CDR2 YYDKDF (reference sequence). The CDR3 totals 15 residues. The CDR3 spells CATSRGLTGSYGYTF. The CDR3 DNA is TGTGCCACCAGCAGAGGGCTCACGGGGTCCTATGGCTACACCTTC.

The chain joins TRBV10-3 to TRBJ2-2; maybe TRBD1 (6 bases). V lost 7 bases, J lost 3 bases, and 12 bases lay in between. The CDR3 spans 14 residues. Per the germline V gene, CDR1 is ENHRY and CDR2 is SYGVKD. The CDR3 sequence is CAIKGRGDTGELFF. The CDR3 DNA is TGTGCCATCAAGGGCAGGGGAGACACCGGGGAGCTGTTTTTT.

In this sample, this clone turned up once. The DNA for the CDR3 is TGTGCCAGCAACCGGGGGGGGCAAGAGACCCAGTACTTC. Translated: CASNRGGQETQYF. J is TRBJ2-5 and V is TRBV5-4, with 8 bases matching TRBD2. V shed 6 bases and J 2 bases; nucleotides not matched to a gene: 3. In germline, CDR1 is SGHNT, CDR2 YYREEE (reference sequence). The CDR3 runs 13 residues.

A few counts support this clone. The chain combines TRBV28 with TRBJ1-2; 9 bases agree with TRBD1. This CDR3 has 15 residues. Germline-derived CDR1 and CDR2 are MDHEN and SYDVKM. Trimming at V came to 5 bases and at J to 4 bases, leaving 8 bases not matched to a gene. CDR3 coding DNA: TGTGCCAGCAGTCTCCGGGACAGGGCTACCTATGGCTACACCTTC. Translation gives CASSLRDRATYGYTF.

The chain couples TRBV19 to TRBJ2-7; unclear D gene. This CDR3 comprises 15 residues. Trimming left V 6 bases short and J 3 bases short, with 18 bases between. CDR1 is LNHDA and CDR2 is SQIVND in the germline V gene (reference sequence). The CDR3 nucleotides are TGTGCCAGTAGAGGCCTCCAGGCAGCCAACTACGAGCAGTACTTC. It is translated as CASRGLQAANYEQYF. Looking up the rest from reference TRBV19 and TRBJ2-7 gives the full variable domain: DGGITQSPKYLFRKEGQNVTLSCEQNLNHDAMYWYRQDPGQGLRLIYYSQIVNDFQKGDIAEGYSVSREKKESFPLTVTSAQKNPTAFYLCASRGLQAANYEQYFGPGTRLTVT.

J is TRBJ2-5 and V is TRBV14; possible D gene TRBD1, 6 bases. V shed 0 bases and J shed 0 bases, with 11 bases lying between them. CDR1 is SGHDN, CDR2 FVKESK, per germline. The CDR3 totals 16 residues. CDR3 amino acids: CASSQDYGTNQETQYF. DNA of the CDR3: TGTGCCAGCAGCCAAGATTACGGGACAAACCAAGAGACCCAGTACTTC.

The V call is TRBV7-2, the J call TRBJ1-2, with no clear D. V lost 2 bases and J 2 bases, leaving 9 bases between the germline ends. Per the germline V gene, CDR1 is SGHTA and CDR2 is FQGNSA. The CDR3 length is 14 residues. Here the CDR3 reads CASSLLGPNYGYTF. As DNA, the CDR3 is TGTGCCAGCAGCTTATTAGGTCCGAACTATGGCTACACCTTC.

The chain employs TRBV2 and TRBJ1-1, with D unresolved. V was trimmed by 4 bases and J by 0 bases, leaving 6 bases between them. CDR1 and CDR2 from the germline V gene are SNHLY and FYNNEI. This CDR3 comprises 13 residues. CDR3 sequence (DNA): TGTGCCAGCAGTGCAGGCATGAACACTGAAGCTTTCTTT. Its translation is CASSAGMNTEAFF.

The CDR3 reads CASSLSPLITSSNEQYF. The CDR3 DNA sequence: TGTGCCAGCAGTTTATCCCCCCTAATAACGAGTAGCAACGAGCAGTACTTC. This sequence joins TRBV27 and TRBJ2-7; no reliable D call. V shed 0 bases and J shed 5 bases, with 20 bases lying between them. Looked up from germline, CDR1 is MNHEY and CDR2 is SMNVEV (reference sequence). This CDR3 is 17 amino acids long.